A single sample gave rise to the 10 T cell receptor beta chains below, sequenced in a study of shared clonotypes between healthy human individuals. Libraries were prepared by immunoSEQ multiplex PCR; TCRdb keeps only in-frame clonotypes and omits some of them. This repertoire shows around 1.9 million clones, just under 95% found once; its top ten account for over 1.5%. Naive CD8 cells, CD45RO-negative and positively selected for CCR7, excluded terminally differentiated effector memory CD45RA+ cells. The specimen was naive CD8+ T cells from PBMCs. These receptors came from a man younger than 30 in good health. Some clones in this sample may be carry-over from other donors' samples.

Only a few counts were recorded for this clone. This same CDR3 is encoded by further DNA sequences in the sample. The CDR3 loop is CASSPYNEQFF. The CDR3 bases are TGTGCCAGCAGCCCTTACAATGAGCAGTTCTTC. The rearrangement joins TRBV7-9 to TRBJ2-1; D call uncertain. V was clipped by 5 bases and J by 4 bases, with 3 bases between them. The germline CDR1 and CDR2 sequences are SEHNR and FQNEAQ (reference sequence). The CDR3 extends over 11 amino acids. Based on the CDR3 plus reference TRBV7-9 and TRBJ2-1, the full variable domain is DTGVSQNPRHKITKRGQNVTFRCDPISEHNRLYWYRQTLGQGPEFLTYFQNEAQLEKSRLLSDRFSAERPKGSFSTLEIQRTEQGDSAMYLCASSPYNEQFFGPGTRLTVL.

As regards this clone: The same CDR3 also results from other DNA sequences found in this sample. CDR3 DNA: TGTGCCAGCAGCTTATTAAGGACAGGGGAGGCCTACGAGCAGTACTTC. This gives the protein CASSLLRTGEAYEQYF. The gene calls are TRBV7-2 and TRBJ2-7; 9 nucleotides align to TRBD1. Germline V gene sequence: CDR1 SGHTA, CDR2 FQGNSA. CDR3 length: 16 residues. V gave up 2 bases and J gave up 2 bases; unmatched junction bases: 7.

The chain joins TRBV6-6 to TRBJ2-1; D not certain. The CDR3 has 12 amino acids. V was trimmed by 4 bases and J by 10 bases, leaving 11 bases between them. Germline CDR1 reads MNHNY; CDR2 reads SVGAGI (reference sequence). Written as DNA, the CDR3 is TGTGCCAGCAGTTCCTTCACCTTGGAGCAGTTCTTC. Encoded protein: CASSSFTLEQFF.

V is TRBV28 and J is TRBJ2-1, with D perhaps matching TRBD2 (5 bases). The germline V and J ends were trimmed by 6 bases and 1 base, with 16 bases remaining between them. The CDR3 spans 16 residues. Per the germline V gene, CDR1 is MDHEN and CDR2 is SYDVKM. The chain's CDR3 is CASSPAAERSYNEQFF. Written as DNA, the CDR3 is TGTGCCAGCAGCCCGGCAGCGGAGAGGTCCTACAATGAGCAGTTCTTC.

CDR3 residues: CASSDSGPGLGEQFF. CDR3 in DNA: TGTGCCAGCAGTGATTCCGGGCCCGGACTTGGTGAGCAGTTCTTC. The chain has TRBV6-1 and TRBJ2-1; TRBD2 might be the D (5 bases). The germline V gene encodes CDR1 MNHNS and CDR2 SASEGT. The CDR3 contains 15 residues. V lost 3 bases to trimming and J lost 9 bases, with 18 bases between them.

The rearrangement uses TRBV10-3 and TRBJ2-5; TRBD1 aligns across 7 bases. The V segment lost 3 bases and the J segment 2 bases; nucleotides outside the gene matches: 9. The CDR3 consists of 16 residues. Germline CDR1 ENHRY, CDR2 SYGVKD. The CDR3 coding sequence is TGTGCCATCAGTGAAGGGACAGAGATTCTACAAGAGACCCAGTACTTC. Translating it yields CAISEGTEILQETQYF.

V usage is TRBV7-8 and J usage is TRBJ2-7; D is possibly TRBD1 or TRBD2 (5 bases each). The CDR3 is made up of 14 amino acids. CDR1 SGHVS and CDR2 FQNEAQ come from the germline V gene. The ends were cut back, 7 bases at V and 0 bases at J, with 13 bases in the middle. DNA of the CDR3: TGTGCCAGCACCCGGGACGGAGCCTCCTACGAGCAGTACTTC. Its translation is CASTRDGASYEQYF.

The chain joins TRBV4-3 to TRBJ1-1, with TRBD1 as a possible D gene (5 bases). The CDR3 is made up of 14 amino acids. Trimming shortened V by 0 bases and J by 5 bases, and 10 bases separated the two germline ends. Germline assignment: CDR1 LGHNA and CDR2 YSLEER. In nucleotides, the CDR3 is TGCGCCAGCAGCCAAGACTCGGAGGGGACTGAAGCTTTCTTT. Protein: CASSQDSEGTEAFF.

This clone appeared a single time. The chain carries TRBV11-2 and TRBJ2-1; 7 positions match TRBD1. The trim removed 4 bases at V and 8 bases at J, leaving 8 bases unmatched. Germline V gene sequence: CDR1 SGHAT, CDR2 FQNNGV. The CDR3 totals 14 residues. CDR3 amino acids: CASSSRQGSYEQFF. The CDR3 DNA is TGTGCCAGCAGCTCCCGACAGGGATCCTATGAGCAGTTCTTC.

About this clone itself: The same CDR3 is also encoded by other DNA sequences in this sample. This chain uses TRBV29-1 with TRBJ1-2, with D perhaps TRBD1 (5 bases). The CDR3 is made up of 12 amino acids. Deletions cut 3 bases from V and 4 bases from J, with 9 bases between. Germline lookup yields CDR1 SQVTM and CDR2 ANQGSEA. CDR3 nucleotide sequence: TGCAGCGTTGACGTGGGACTCTATGGCTACACCTTC. Protein sequence: CSVDVGLYGYTF.